The entry below gives a single T cell receptor beta chain sequence along with its context. The sample belongs to a study of HIV-infected patients and healthy controls. TCRdb analysed the 5' RACE reads with MiXCR anew, one entry per CDR3 protein. Of about 67,000 distinct CDR3 sequences detected, 16% appear once; the ten largest clones hold approximately 5%. The sequence was obtained from a human donor in good health. The source material was CD4+ T cells from blood.

The DNA of the CDR3 is TGTGCCAGCAGCCGGACTAGTGCCCCGAGGGCCGATACGCAGTATTTT. The encoded protein is CASSRTSAPRADTQYF. The chain employs TRBV7-2 and TRBJ2-3; 7 bases match TRBD2. This CDR3 has 16 residues. Germline V gives CDR1 SGHTA, CDR2 FQGNSA. Trimming took 5 bases from V and 6 from J; bases not matched to a gene: 14.